This TCR beta chain was recorded in a study of T cell repertoires in cytomegalovirus infection. Study details: Newly reported HLA-C-restricted and thoroughly characterized HLA-B-restricted CMV epitopes were employed. Indications came from public TCR beta signatures; they pointed to CMV infection and to a matching HLA type. Study-wide points: In two of eight donors, the top clonotype was HLA-C-restricted CMV-specific. Carriers of CMV and the relevant HLA type were discriminated by public TCR beta frequency.

TCRdb reprocessed the reads with MiXCR, giving one entry per CDR3 protein. The table has hundreds of thousands of distinct CDR3 sequences, roughly a third seen once. Germline CDR1 MNHEY, CDR2 SMNVEV (reference sequence). V was shortened by 4 bases and J by 2 bases, with 11 bases between the two germline ends. The CDR3 has 14 amino acids. As to this clonotype: Its antigen remains unidentified.

The chain uses TRBV27 and TRBJ1-1; D gene ambiguous. This TCR derives from a human donor in good health (CMV status not recorded). Some clones in this sample may be carry-over from other donors' samples. The material was cultured PBMCs, obtained from culture after CMV antigen stimulation. The CDR3 spells CASSSLSRNTEAFF. The CDR3 nucleotides are TGTGCCAGCAGTTCCCTATCCCGAAACACTGAAGCTTTCTTT.